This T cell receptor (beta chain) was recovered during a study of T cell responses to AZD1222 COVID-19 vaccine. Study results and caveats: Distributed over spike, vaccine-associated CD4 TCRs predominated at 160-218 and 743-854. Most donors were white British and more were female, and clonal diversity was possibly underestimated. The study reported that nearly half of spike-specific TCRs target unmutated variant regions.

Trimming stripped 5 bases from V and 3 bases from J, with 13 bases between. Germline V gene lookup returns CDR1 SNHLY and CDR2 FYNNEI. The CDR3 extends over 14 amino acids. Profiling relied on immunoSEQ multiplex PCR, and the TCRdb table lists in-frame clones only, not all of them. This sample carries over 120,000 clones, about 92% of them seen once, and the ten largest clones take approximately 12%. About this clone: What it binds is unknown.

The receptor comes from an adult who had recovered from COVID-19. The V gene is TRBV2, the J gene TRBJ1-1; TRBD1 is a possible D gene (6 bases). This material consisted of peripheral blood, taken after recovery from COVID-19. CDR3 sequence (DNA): TGTGCCAGCAGTCTTCAGGGGCGAGACACTGAAGCTTTCTTT. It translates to CASSLQGRDTEAFF.